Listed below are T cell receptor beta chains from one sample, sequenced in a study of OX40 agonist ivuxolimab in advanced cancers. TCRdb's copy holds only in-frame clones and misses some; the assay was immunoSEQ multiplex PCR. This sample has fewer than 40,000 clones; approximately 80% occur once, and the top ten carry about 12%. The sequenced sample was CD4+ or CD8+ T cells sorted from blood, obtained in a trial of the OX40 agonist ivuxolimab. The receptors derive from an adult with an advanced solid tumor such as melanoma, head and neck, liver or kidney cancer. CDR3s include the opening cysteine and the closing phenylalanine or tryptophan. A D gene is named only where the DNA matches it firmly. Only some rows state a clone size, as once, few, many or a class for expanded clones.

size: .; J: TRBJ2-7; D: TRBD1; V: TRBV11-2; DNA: TGTGCCAGCAGCACCTACCAAACAGACAGGGACGAGCAGTACTTC; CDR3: CASSTYQTDRDEQYF
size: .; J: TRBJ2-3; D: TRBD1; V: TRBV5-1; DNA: TGCGCCAGCTCCGCAGGGGGTTTGACAGATACGCAGTATTTT; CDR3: CASSAGGLTDTQYF
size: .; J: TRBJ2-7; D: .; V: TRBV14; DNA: TGTGCCAGCAGCCCCCGAAAGGGAGCAAGTGAGCAGTACTTC; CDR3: CASSPRKGASEQYF
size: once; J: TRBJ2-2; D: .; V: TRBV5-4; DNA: TGTGCCAGCAGCTCTGCGGGAAGGGAGGCCGGGGAGCTGTTTTTT; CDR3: CASSSAGREAGELFF
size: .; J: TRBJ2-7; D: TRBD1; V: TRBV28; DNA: TGTGCCAGCAGTTTAGGACGGGGACAGGGTAAAAAGTACTTC; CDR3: CASSLGRGQGKKYF
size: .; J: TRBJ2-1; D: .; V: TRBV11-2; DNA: TGTGCCAGCAGCGTGGGACCGGAGCAGTTCTTC; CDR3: CASSVGPEQFF
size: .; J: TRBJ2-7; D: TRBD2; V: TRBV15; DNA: TGTGCCACCAGCAGGGGCCGGGCTAGCGGATTTTACGAGCAGTACTTC; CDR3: CATSRGRASGFYEQYF
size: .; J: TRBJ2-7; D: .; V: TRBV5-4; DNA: TGTGCCAGCAGCTTGGGAGGAGAGCAGTACTTC; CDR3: CASSLGGEQYF
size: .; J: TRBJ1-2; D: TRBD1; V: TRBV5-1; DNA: TGCGCCAGCAGCTCCGGGACAGGGGGAATCTATGGCTACACCTTC; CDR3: CASSSGTGGIYGYTF
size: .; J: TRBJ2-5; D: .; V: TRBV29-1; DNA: TGCAGCGTTGGGGACAAAGAGACCCAGTACTTC; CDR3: CSVGDKETQYF
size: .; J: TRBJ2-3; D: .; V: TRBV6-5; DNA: TGTGCCAGCAGTTCGGTTGCTGCAAGCACAGATACGCAGTATTTT; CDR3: CASSSVAASTDTQYF
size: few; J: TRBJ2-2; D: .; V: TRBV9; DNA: TGTGCCAGCAGCGTAGGGGGGGCACAGACCGGGGAGCTGTTTTTT; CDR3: CASSVGGAQTGELFF
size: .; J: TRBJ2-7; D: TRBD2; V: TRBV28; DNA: TGTGCCAGCAGACCCCCCGGCGGACTAGCGGGACTCGAGCAGTACTTC; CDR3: CASRPPGGLAGLEQYF
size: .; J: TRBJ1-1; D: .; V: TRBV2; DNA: TGTGCCAGCAGTGAAGGGAGGATGAACACTGAAGCTTTCTTT; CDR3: CASSEGRMNTEAFF
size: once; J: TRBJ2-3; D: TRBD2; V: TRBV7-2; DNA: TGTGCCAGCAGCCCGCGAGCGGGATCGGATACGCAGTATTTT; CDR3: CASSPRAGSDTQYF
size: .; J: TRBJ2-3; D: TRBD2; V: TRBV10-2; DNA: TGCGCCAGCAGTGAGGCGGGAGCAACAGATACGCAGTATTTT; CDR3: CASSEAGATDTQYF
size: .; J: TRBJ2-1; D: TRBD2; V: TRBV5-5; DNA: TGTGCCAGCAGCCACGGACTAGCGGAAGCCTACAATGAGCAGTTCTTC; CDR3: CASSHGLAEAYNEQFF
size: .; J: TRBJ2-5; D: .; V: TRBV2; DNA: TGTGCCAGCATATACGGGGAAGAGACCCAGTACTTC; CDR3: CASIYGEETQYF
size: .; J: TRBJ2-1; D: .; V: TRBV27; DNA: TGTGCCAGCACCGAAGAAGGGCCCTCTTACAATGAGCAGTTCTTC; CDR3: CASTEEGPSYNEQFF
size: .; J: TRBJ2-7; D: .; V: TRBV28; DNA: TGTGCCAGCAGTCCCCCCCCCACCTACGAGCAGTACTTC; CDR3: CASSPPPTYEQYF
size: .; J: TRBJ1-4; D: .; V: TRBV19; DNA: TGTGCCAGTAGGAACAGGGAAGAAAAACTGTTTTTT; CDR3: CASRNREEKLFF
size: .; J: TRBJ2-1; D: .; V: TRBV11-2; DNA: TGTGCCAGCAGCTTACCCCGGAACCCTGTCAGGGGGGGCGATGAGCAGTTCTTC; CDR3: CASSLPRNPVRGGDEQFF
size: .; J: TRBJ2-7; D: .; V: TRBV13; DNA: TGTGCCAGCAGCATCTATGGGGGGAACGAGCAGTACTTC; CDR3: CASSIYGGNEQYF
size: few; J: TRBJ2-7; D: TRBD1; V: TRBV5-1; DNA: TGCGCCAGCAGCTTGGCGGGACAGTTCACCTACGAGCAGTACTTC; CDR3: CASSLAGQFTYEQYF
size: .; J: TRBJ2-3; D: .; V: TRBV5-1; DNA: TGCGCCAGCAGGGCTGGCACAGATACGCAGTATTTT; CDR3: CASRAGTDTQYF
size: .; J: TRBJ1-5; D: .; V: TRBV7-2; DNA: TGTGCCAGCAGCTTAGGGTCAGGGGTCCAGCCCCAGCATTTT; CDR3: CASSLGSGVQPQHF
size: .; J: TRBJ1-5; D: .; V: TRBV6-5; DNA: TGTGCCAGCAGTCCGGGGCTCAATCAGCCCCAGCATTTT; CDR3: CASSPGLNQPQHF
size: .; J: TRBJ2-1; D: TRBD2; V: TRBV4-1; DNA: TGCGCCAGCAGCCAAGAATACACGGGAGGGAGCGAGTTCTTC; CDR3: CASSQEYTGGSEFF
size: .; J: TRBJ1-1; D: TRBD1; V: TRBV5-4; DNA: TGTGCCAGCAGCTCCGGGACAGGGGGCACTGAAGCTTTCTTT; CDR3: CASSSGTGGTEAFF
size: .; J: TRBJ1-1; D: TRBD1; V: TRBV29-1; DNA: TGCAGCGTCCCGGGGCGGGAGGGGACAGCGGTTTTCTTT; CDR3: CSVPGREGTAVFF
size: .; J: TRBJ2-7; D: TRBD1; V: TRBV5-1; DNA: TGCGCCAGCAGCTTGGGGGGCGGACAGGGGGCCGAGCAGTACTTC; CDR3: CASSLGGGQGAEQYF
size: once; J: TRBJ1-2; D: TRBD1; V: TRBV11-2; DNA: TGTGCCAGCAGCATCAGGGGGAATTATGGCTACACCTTC; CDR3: CASSIRGNYGYTF
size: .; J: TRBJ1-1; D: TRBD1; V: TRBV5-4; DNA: TGTGCCAGCAGCTTGGGACAGGGGGCTATTACTGAAGCTTTCTTT; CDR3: CASSLGQGAITEAFF
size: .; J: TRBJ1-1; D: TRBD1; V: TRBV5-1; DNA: TGCGCCAGCAGCTTTCGGGACAGGGCTCAAGGAGCTTTCTTT; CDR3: CASSFRDRAQGAFF
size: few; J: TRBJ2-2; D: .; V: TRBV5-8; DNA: TGTGCCAGCAGCAAGTCATCCGGGGAGCTGTTTTTT; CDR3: CASSKSSGELFF
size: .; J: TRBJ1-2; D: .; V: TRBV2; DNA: TGTGCCAGCACTTACAGGGTGAACGGCTACACCTTC; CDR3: CASTYRVNGYTF
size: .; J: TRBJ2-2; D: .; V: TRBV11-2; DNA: TGTGCCAGCAGGCCCGGGACCACGAACACCGGGGAGCTGTTTTTT; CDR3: CASRPGTTNTGELFF
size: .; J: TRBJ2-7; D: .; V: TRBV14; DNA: TGTGCCAGCAGCCAAGTTGTCGGGGACTCCTACGAGCAGTACTTC; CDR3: CASSQVVGDSYEQYF
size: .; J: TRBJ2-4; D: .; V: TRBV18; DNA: TGTGCCAGCTCACCGGCAGACATTCAGTACTTC; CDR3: CASSPADIQYF
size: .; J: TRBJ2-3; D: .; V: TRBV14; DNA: TGTGCCAGCAGCCAAGCCCTACACACAGATACGCAGTATTTT; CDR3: CASSQALHTDTQYF
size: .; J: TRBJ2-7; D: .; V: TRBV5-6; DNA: TGTGCCAGCAGCTTACAGGGCCCCTACGAGCAGTACTTC; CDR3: CASSLQGPYEQYF
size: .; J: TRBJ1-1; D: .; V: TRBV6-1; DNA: TGTGCCAGCCACAGGGACCTGAACACTGAAGCTTTCTTT; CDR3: CASHRDLNTEAFF
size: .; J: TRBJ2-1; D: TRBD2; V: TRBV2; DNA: TGTGCCAGCAGTGGACTAGCGGGAGCTAGTGAGCAGTTCTTC; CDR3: CASSGLAGASEQFF
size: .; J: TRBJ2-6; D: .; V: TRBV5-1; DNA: TGCGCCAGCAGCTTAAAATCTGGGGCCAACGTCCTGACTTTC; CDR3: CASSLKSGANVLTF
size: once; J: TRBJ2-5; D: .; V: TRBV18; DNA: TGTGCCAGCTCACCACTGGCGGGAACAGTCGAGACCCAGTACTTC; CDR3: CASSPLAGTVETQYF
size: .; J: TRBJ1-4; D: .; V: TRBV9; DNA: TGTGCCAGCAGCACCACAGGACTAAATGAAAAACTGTTTTTT; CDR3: CASSTTGLNEKLFF
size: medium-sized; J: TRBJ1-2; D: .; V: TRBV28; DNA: TGTGCCAGCAGTACCCCCGGGGGTTTCTGGGGCTACACCTTC; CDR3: CASSTPGGFWGYTF
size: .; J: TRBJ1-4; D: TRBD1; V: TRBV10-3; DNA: TGTGCCATCAGCCGACAGGGGGTCGGTAATGAAAAACTGTTTTTT; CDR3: CAISRQGVGNEKLFF
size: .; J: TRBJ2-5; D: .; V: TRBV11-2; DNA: TGTGCCAGCAGCCCCGTGATTACAGAACAAGAGACCCAGTACTTC; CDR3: CASSPVITEQETQYF
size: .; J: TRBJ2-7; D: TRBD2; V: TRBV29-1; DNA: TGCAGCGTTGTCCCAAGCCAGCGGGGGACCTACGAGCAGTACTTC; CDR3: CSVVPSQRGTYEQYF
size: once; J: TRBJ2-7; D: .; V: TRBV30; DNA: TGTGCCTGGAGTGTGTTGACGGGAGCCGAGCAGTACTTC; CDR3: CAWSVLTGAEQYF
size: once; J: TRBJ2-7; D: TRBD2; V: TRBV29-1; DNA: TGCAGCGCGCGGGAGGGGCCCTACGAGCAGTACTTC; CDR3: CSAREGPYEQYF
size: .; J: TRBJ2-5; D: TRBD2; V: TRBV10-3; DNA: TGTGCCATCAGTGATCGACTAGCGGGAGGAGAGACCCAGTACTTC; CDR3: CAISDRLAGGETQYF
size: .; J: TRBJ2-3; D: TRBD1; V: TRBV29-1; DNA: TGCAGCGCCGAAACCGGGACAGGGGGCACAGATACGCAGTATTTT; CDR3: CSAETGTGGTDTQYF
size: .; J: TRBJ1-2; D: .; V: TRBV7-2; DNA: TGTGCCAGCAGCCGAACCCGCCTTCTGGAGGACTATGGCTACACCTTC; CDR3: CASSRTRLLEDYGYTF
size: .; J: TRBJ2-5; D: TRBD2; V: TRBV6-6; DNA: TGTGCCAGCAGTCAGCCCGGGGGGAAAGAGACCCAGTACTTC; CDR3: CASSQPGGKETQYF
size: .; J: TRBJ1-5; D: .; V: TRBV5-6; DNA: TGTGCCAGCAGCTTGGGTTGGGGAGGCGCTCAGCCCCAGCATTTT; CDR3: CASSLGWGGAQPQHF
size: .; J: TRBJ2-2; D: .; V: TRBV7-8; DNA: TGTGCCAGCACCCCTTTCAGCGGCGTTCGGAACACCGGGGAGCTGTTTTTT; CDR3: CASTPFSGVRNTGELFF
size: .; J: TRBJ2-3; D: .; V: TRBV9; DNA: TGTGCCAGCAGCGTATCGGCGGGGCCTTACACAGATACGCAGTATTTT; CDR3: CASSVSAGPYTDTQYF